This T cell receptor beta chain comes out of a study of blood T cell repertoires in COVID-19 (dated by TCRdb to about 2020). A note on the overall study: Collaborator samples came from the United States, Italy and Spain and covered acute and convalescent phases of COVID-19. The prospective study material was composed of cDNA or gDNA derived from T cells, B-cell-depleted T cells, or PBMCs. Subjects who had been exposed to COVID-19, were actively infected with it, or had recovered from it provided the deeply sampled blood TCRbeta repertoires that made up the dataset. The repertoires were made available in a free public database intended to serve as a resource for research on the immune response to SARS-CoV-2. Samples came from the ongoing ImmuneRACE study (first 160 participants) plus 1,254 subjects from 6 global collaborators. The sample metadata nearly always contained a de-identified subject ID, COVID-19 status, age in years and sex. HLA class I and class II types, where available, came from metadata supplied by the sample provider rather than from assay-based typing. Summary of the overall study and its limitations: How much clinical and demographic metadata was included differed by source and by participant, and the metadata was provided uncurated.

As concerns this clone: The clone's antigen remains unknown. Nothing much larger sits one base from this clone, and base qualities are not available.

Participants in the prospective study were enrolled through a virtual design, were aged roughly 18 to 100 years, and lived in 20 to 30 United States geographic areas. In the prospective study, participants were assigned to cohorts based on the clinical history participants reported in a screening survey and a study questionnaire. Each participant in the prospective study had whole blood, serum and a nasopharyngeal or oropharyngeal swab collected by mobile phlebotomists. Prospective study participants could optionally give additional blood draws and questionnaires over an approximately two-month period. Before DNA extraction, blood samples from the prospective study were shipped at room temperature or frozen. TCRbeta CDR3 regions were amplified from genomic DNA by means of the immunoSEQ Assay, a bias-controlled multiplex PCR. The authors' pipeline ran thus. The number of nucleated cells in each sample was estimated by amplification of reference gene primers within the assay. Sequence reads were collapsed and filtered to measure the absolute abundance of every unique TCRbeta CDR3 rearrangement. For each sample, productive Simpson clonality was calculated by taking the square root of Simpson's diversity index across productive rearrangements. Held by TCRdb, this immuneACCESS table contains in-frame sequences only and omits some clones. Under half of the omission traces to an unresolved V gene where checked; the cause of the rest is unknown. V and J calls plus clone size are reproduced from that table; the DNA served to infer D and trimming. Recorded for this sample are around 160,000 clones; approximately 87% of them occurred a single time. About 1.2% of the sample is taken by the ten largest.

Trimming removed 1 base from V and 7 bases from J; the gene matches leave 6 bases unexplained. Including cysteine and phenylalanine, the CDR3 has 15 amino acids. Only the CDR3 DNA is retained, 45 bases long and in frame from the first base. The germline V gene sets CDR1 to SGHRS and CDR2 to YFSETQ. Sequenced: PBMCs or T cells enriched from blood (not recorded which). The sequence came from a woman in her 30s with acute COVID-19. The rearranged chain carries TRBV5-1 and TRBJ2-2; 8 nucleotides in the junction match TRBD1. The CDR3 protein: CASSLMQGAGGELFF. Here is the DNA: TGCGCCAGCAGCTTGATGCAGGGGGCAGGCGGGGAGCTGTTTTTT.